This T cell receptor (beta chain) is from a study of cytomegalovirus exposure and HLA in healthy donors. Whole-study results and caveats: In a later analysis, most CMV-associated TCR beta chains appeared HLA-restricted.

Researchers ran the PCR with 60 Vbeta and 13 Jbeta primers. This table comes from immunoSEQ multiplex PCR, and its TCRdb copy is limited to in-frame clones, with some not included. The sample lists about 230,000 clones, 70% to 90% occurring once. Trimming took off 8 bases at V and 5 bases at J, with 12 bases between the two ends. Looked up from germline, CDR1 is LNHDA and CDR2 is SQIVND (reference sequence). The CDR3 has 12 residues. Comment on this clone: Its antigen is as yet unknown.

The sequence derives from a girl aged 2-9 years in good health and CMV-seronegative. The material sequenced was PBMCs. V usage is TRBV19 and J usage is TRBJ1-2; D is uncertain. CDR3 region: CASERGSYGYTF. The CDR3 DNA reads TGTGCCAGTGAGAGAGGGAGTTATGGCTACACCTTC. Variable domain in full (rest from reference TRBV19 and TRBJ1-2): DGGITQSPKYLFRKEGQNVTLSCEQNLNHDAMYWYRQDPGQGLRLIYYSQIVNDFQKGDIAEGYSVSREKKESFPLTVTSAQKNPTAFYLCASERGSYGYTFGSGTRLTVV.